This is a list of T cell receptor beta chains from one sample in a study of blood T cell repertoires in COVID-19. Generated by immunoSEQ multiplex PCR, the TCRdb table keeps only in-frame clones and is missing some. The data show approximately 190,000 clones, less than 90% seen once. Sample: peripheral blood. Receptors were obtained from a woman between 35 and 50 years old with acute or convalescent COVID-19. CDR3s include the opening cysteine and the closing phenylalanine or tryptophan. D genes are given only for firm matches. The size field is filled for only some rows; it gives once, few, many or a size class.

V gene	D gene	clone size	J gene	CDR3 protein	CDR3 DNA
TRBV27	TRBD1	.	TRBJ1-5	CASSYRGGWQPQHF	TGTGCCAGCAGCTACAGGGGCGGTTGGCAGCCCCAGCATTTT
TRBV2	.	.	TRBJ1-6	CARTGGGFNNSPLHF	TGTGCCAGGACTGGGGGGGGCTTTAACAATTCACCCCTCCACTTT
TRBV10-3	.	.	TRBJ1-6	CAVSKGDVRSPLHF	TGTGCCGTCAGTAAGGGGGACGTTCGATCACCCCTCCACTTT
TRBV4-1	TRBD2	.	TRBJ2-1	CASSQDVSGSPSYNEQFF	TGCGCCAGCAGCCAGGACGTTAGCGGGAGCCCCTCCTACAATGAGCAGTTCTTC
TRBV6-5	.	.	TRBJ1-1	CASTFLHTEAFF	TGTGCCAGCACTTTCCTCCACACTGAAGCTTTCTTT
TRBV28	TRBD1	.	TRBJ2-1	CASSSIHRDRGYNEQFF	TGTGCCAGCAGTTCGATCCACCGGGACAGGGGATACAATGAGCAGTTCTTC
TRBV6-5	TRBD1	.	TRBJ2-7	CASSYGESGGNEQYF	TGTGCCAGCAGTTACGGGGAGTCAGGGGGAAACGAGCAGTACTTC
TRBV29-1	TRBD1	.	TRBJ2-1	CSVDRTGYNEQFF	TGCAGCGTTGACCGGACAGGGTACAATGAGCAGTTCTTC
TRBV24-1	TRBD1	.	TRBJ2-7	CATSVTGAMGEQYF	TGTGCCACCAGTGTGACAGGGGCCATGGGAGAGCAGTACTTC
TRBV9	TRBD1	.	TRBJ1-2	CASSAGTGMGYTF	TGTGCCAGCAGCGCCGGGACAGGGATGGGCTACACCTTC
TRBV6-5	.	once	TRBJ2-1	CASSSLAADYNEQFF	TGTGCCAGCAGTAGTCTGGCGGCAGACTACAATGAGCAGTTCTTC
TRBV5-1	TRBD2	.	TRBJ2-1	CASSTSGDYNEQFF	TGCGCCAGCAGCACTAGCGGGGATTACAATGAGCAGTTCTTC
TRBV3-1/TRBV3-2	.	.	TRBJ1-5	CASSHRGSNQPQHF	TGTGCCAGCAGCCACCGGGGTAGCAATCAGCCCCAGCATTTT
TRBV3-1/TRBV3-2	TRBD1	.	TRBJ2-3	CASSPLGGDTQYF	TGTGCCAGCAGCCCTCTAGGGGGCGATACGCAGTATTTT
TRBV30	.	once	TRBJ1-1	CAWSGTARNTEAFF	TGTGCCTGGAGTGGGACAGCGAGGAACACTGAAGCTTTCTTT
TRBV5-1	.	.	TRBJ2-1	CASSSQGSDEQFF	TGCGCCAGCAGCTCACAGGGTTCGGATGAGCAGTTCTTC
TRBV6-6	.	once	TRBJ1-1	CASRHRNTEAFF	TGTGCCAGCAGACACAGGAACACTGAAGCTTTCTTT
TRBV11-2	.	.	TRBJ2-4	CASSLEIRGKGYF	TGTGCCAGCAGCTTAGAGATAAGGGGGAAAGGGTACTTC
TRBV19	.	.	TRBJ1-5	CASSIFSSNQPQHF	TGTGCCAGTAGTATTTTTAGTAGCAATCAGCCCCAGCATTTT
TRBV7-6	TRBD1	.	TRBJ2-7	CASSSYRGYEQYF	TGTGCCAGCAGCTCCTACAGGGGCTACGAGCAGTACTTC
TRBV28	.	.	TRBJ1-5	CASAREQPQHF	TGTGCCAGTGCTAGGGAGCAGCCCCAGCATTTT
TRBV7-6	TRBD2	.	TRBJ2-7	CASSSSGTSGVEQYF	TGTGCCAGCAGCTCCTCCGGGACTAGCGGTGTCGAGCAGTACTTC
TRBV10-1	.	.	TRBJ2-5	CASSESTGETQYF	TGCGCCAGCAGTGAGTCGACTGGGGAGACCCAGTACTTC
TRBV7-2	TRBD1	.	TRBJ1-6	CASSPDRGYSPLHF	TGTGCCAGCAGCCCGGACAGGGGGTATTCACCCCTCCACTTT
TRBV27	TRBD1	.	TRBJ1-5	CASSAVGTGGLSSNQPQHF	TGTGCCAGCAGTGCCGTCGGGACAGGGGGGCTATCTAGCAATCAGCCCCAGCATTTT
TRBV3-1/TRBV3-2	.	.	TRBJ2-1	CASSQGTDWNNEQFF	TGTGCCAGCAGCCAAGGGACAGACTGGAACAATGAGCAGTTCTTC
TRBV28	.	.	TRBJ2-2	CASRSFGVTGELFF	TGTGCCAGCAGATCCTTTGGAGTCACCGGGGAGCTGTTTTTT
TRBV19	TRBD2	.	TRBJ2-2	CASSTREVGAGELFF	TGTGCCAGTAGTACTCGGGAGGTAGGGGCAGGGGAGCTGTTTTTT
TRBV3-1/TRBV3-2	.	once	TRBJ1-1	CASSQVSPGFTEAFF	TGTGCCAGCAGCCAAGTTTCCCCGGGGTTCACTGAAGCTTTCTTT
TRBV5-4	.	.	TRBJ1-5	CASSLEGKQPQHF	TGTGCCAGCAGCTTGGAGGGGAAGCAGCCCCAGCATTTT
TRBV30	TRBD1	.	TRBJ1-5	CAWGTGIGQPQHF	TGTGCCTGGGGGACAGGGATAGGTCAGCCCCAGCATTTT
TRBV6-4	TRBD1	few	TRBJ1-2	CAGKTGGYGYTF	TGTGCCGGAAAGACAGGGGGCTATGGCTACACCTTC
TRBV6-8	.	.	TRBJ2-1	CAIPRGGRSHEQFF	TGTGCCATTCCGAGGGGGGGGCGGTCCCATGAGCAGTTCTTC
TRBV7-3	TRBD2	.	TRBJ2-1	CASSLTGTSGDEQFF	TGTGCCAGCAGCTTAACTGGGACTAGCGGAGATGAGCAGTTCTTC
TRBV28	TRBD1	.	TRBJ1-6	CASSLSGTGDSPLHF	TGTGCCAGCAGTTTATCCGGGACAGGGGACTCACCCCTCCACTTT
TRBV5-1	TRBD2	.	TRBJ2-5	CASSLSGTSGRGETQYF	TGCGCCAGCAGCTTATCCGGGACTAGCGGGAGGGGAGAGACCCAGTACTTC
TRBV19	.	.	TRBJ2-1	CASSAVGGIAGEQFF	TGTGCCAGTAGTGCAGTTGGCGGGATTGCGGGTGAGCAGTTCTTC
TRBV4-1	TRBD2	.	TRBJ2-7	CASSRTSGVSYEQYF	TGCGCCAGCAGTCGTACTAGCGGAGTCTCCTACGAGCAGTACTTC
TRBV2	TRBD2	.	TRBJ2-1	CASRLAGGVYNEQFF	TGTGCCAGCAGGCTAGCGGGAGGTGTCTACAATGAGCAGTTCTTC
TRBV7-9	TRBD2	.	TRBJ2-3	CASSLGRGGTDTQYF	TGTGCCAGCAGCTTAGGGCGGGGGGGCACAGATACGCAGTATTTT